Given below is one TCR beta chain in context. Its antigen is unidentified. The sample comes from a study of shared clonotypes between healthy human individuals. The wider study: Per donor, three plates held CD4 naive cells, three held CD4 memory, two held CD8 naive and one held CD8 memory.

Study-wide results and limits: Investigators expected sequencing depth to affect clonotype sharing among donors.

Germline CDR1 is MNHNY and CDR2 is SVGAGI (reference sequence). The CDR3 length is 15 residues. J lost 2 bases, V lost 6 bases, and 5 bases had no gene match. The assay was immunoSEQ multiplex PCR, and TCRdb's table has in-frame clones only and misses some. The table records about 1.5 million clones, approximately 97% of them present only once. The sequence derives from a man aged 25 to 45 in good health. J is TRBJ2-1 and V is TRBV6-6, with TRBD1 matching over 9 bases. Sequenced: naive CD4+ T cells sorted from blood. Described subset: CD45RA+ positively selected. CDR3 loop: CASRGQGSTYNEQFF. The CDR3 nucleotides are TGTGCCAGCAGGGGACAGGGTAGTACCTACAATGAGCAGTTCTTC.